Each of the 14 T cell receptor beta chains below was sequenced from the same sample in a study of OX40 agonist ivuxolimab in advanced cancers. The repertoire was sequenced with immunoSEQ multiplex PCR; TCRdb's copy has only in-frame clones and lacks some. The table lists 60,000 or so clones, approximately 87% of them singletons. This sample comprised CD4+ or CD8+ T cells sorted from blood, obtained in a trial of the OX40 agonist ivuxolimab. These receptors were taken from an adult with an advanced solid tumor such as melanoma, head and neck, liver or kidney cancer.

The V call is TRBV28, the J call TRBJ2-3, with 9 positions matching TRBD1. The ends lost 2 bases at V and 4 bases at J; junction bases unmatched: 4. In germline, CDR1 is MDHEN, CDR2 SYDVKM. CDR3 length equals 15 residues. In DNA, the CDR3 is TGTGCCAGCAGTTTACGGGGACAGGGCCCAGATACGCAGTATTTT. It specifies CASSLRGQGPDTQYF.

The chain recombines TRBV18 with TRBJ1-2; the D is unclear. The CDR3 sequence is 14 residues long. Trimming took 2 bases from V and 4 from J, leaving 11 bases between them. In germline, CDR1 is KGHSH, CDR2 LQKENI. CDR3: CASSPAEGPYGYTF. The CDR3 bases are TGTGCCAGCTCACCAGCAGAAGGACCCTATGGCTACACCTTC.

The chain combines TRBV28 with TRBJ1-2; the D gene is possibly TRBD1 (5 bases). CDR1 and CDR2 (germline): MDHEN, SYDVKM. V lost 4 bases and J 8 bases, leaving 20 bases between the germline ends. This CDR3 is built from 15 residues. CDR3 in amino acids: CASSYGARGTGGYTF. The CDR3 coding sequence is TGTGCCAGCAGTTATGGGGCGAGAGGGACGGGGGGCTACACCTTC.

This clone has just one count. The rearrangement joins TRBV7-9 to TRBJ2-1; 7 bases map to TRBD2. Germline V gene lookup returns CDR1 SEHNR and CDR2 FQNEAQ (reference sequence). The CDR3 runs to 15 residues. With 5 bases clipped from V and 4 bases from J, the junction kept 8 bases outside the gene matches. CDR3 sequence: CASSLGSSGYNEQFF. The DNA for the CDR3 is TGTGCCAGCAGCCTTGGGTCTAGCGGATACAATGAGCAGTTCTTC.

The V and J genes are TRBV7-2 and TRBJ1-2, with 7 bases identical to TRBD1. The junction had 6 bases not matched to a gene; V was cut back by 1 base and J by 4 bases. This CDR3 region has 15 residues. Germline V gene lookup returns CDR1 SGHTA and CDR2 FQGNSA. Written as DNA, the CDR3 is TGTGCCAGCAGCTTAGAAGGGGGCGTGGGCTATGGCTACACCTTC. It encodes CASSLEGGVGYGYTF. Full variable domain (rest looked up from reference TRBV7-2 and TRBJ1-2): GAGVSQSPSNKVTEKGKDVELRCDPISGHTALYWYRQSLGQGLEFLIYFQGNSAPDKSGLPSDRFSAERTGGSVSTLTIQRTQQEDSAVYLCASSLEGGVGYGYTFGSGTRLTVV.

In its sample, this clone was seen once. V usage is TRBV28 and J usage is TRBJ2-4; TRBD2 matches at 9 bases. Germline V CDR1 and CDR2: MDHEN, SYDVKM. CDR3 length equals 15 residues. Trimming removed 3 bases from V and 4 bases from J; junction bases left unmatched: 4. The CDR3, as DNA: TGTGCCAGCAGTTTCCCGAGCGGGGGGAAAAACATTCAGTACTTC. It codes for CASSFPSGGKNIQYF.

This rearrangement joins TRBV11-3 to TRBJ1-1; a possible D gene is TRBD1 (6 bases). The CDR3 is 16 residues long. The ends were cut back, 5 bases at V and 4 bases at J, with 20 bases in the middle. Germline loops: CDR1 SGHNT, CDR2 YENEEA. CDR3 residues: CASSPGQQGGSTEAFF. The CDR3 region has the DNA TGTGCCAGCAGCCCCGGACAACAGGGAGGAAGCACTGAAGCTTTCTTT.

The chain joins TRBV11-2 to TRBJ2-5; 9 bases line up with TRBD1. V trimming: 5 bases; J trimming: 4 bases; junction bases outside the gene matches: 11. Germline V gene sequence: CDR1 SGHAT, CDR2 FQNNGV. The CDR3 covers 16 residues. CDR3 in DNA: TGTGCCAGCAGCCCAACCTCGGGACAGGGTAGAGAGACCCAGTACTTC. Encoded protein: CASSPTSGQGRETQYF.

The chain links TRBV10-3 to TRBJ1-4; no clear D gene. The germline V gene has CDR1 ENHRY and CDR2 SYGVKD. CDR3 length: 14 amino acids. V shed 3 bases and J shed 0 bases, with 5 bases lying between them. This CDR3 reads CAISDASTNEKLFF. CDR3 DNA sequence: TGTGCCATCAGTGATGCATCAACTAATGAAAAACTGTTTTTT.

This clone was counted once. V usage is TRBV2 and J usage is TRBJ2-1; 8 bases are shared with TRBD1. The CDR3 totals 14 residues. Germline values: CDR1 SNHLY, CDR2 FYNNEI. The junction had 6 bases not matched to a gene; V was cut back by 6 bases and J by 5 bases. The CDR3 DNA follows: TGTGCCAGCAGCAGGGGGCAGTTGGACAATGAGCAGTTCTTC. Its protein is CASSRGQLDNEQFF.

J is TRBJ2-7 and V is TRBV18; 8 bases align to TRBD1. The CDR3 is 17 residues long. Per the germline V gene, CDR1 is KGHSH and CDR2 is LQKENI. V was clipped by 1 base and J by 5 bases; unmatched bases: 13. The CDR3 bases are TGTGCCAGCTCACCACGGTCCGATTGGACAGGGCGCCACGAGCAGTACTTC. This codes for CASSPRSDWTGRHEQYF.

This clone has only a few counts. For the CDR3, the DNA is TGTGCCAGCAACACGGACAGGGCCAGGTCACCCCTCCACTTT. It specifies CASNTDRARSPLHF. The V call is TRBV6-5, the J call TRBJ1-6, with 8 bases identical to TRBD1. The CDR3 is 14 residues long. Germline V lookup: CDR1 MNHEY, CDR2 SVGAGI. V lost 7 bases to trimming and J lost 10 bases; unmatched junction nucleotides: 9.

The CDR3, as DNA: TGTGCCAGCAGCCGGAACACTGACTATGGCTACACCTTC. This encodes CASSRNTDYGYTF. This chain uses TRBV5-4 with TRBJ1-2; D is undetermined. CDR1 SGHNT and CDR2 YYREEE come from the germline V gene (reference sequence). Deletions cut 4 bases from V and 3 bases from J, with 10 bases between. The CDR3 contains 13 residues. The full variable domain, with the rest looked up from reference TRBV5-4 and TRBJ1-2, is ETGVTQSPTHLIKTRGQQVTLRCSSQSGHNTVSWYQQALGQGPQFIFQYYREEENGRGNFPPRFSGLQFPNYSSELNVNALELDDSALYLCASSRNTDYGYTFGSGTRLTVV.

The gene calls are TRBV4-3 and TRBJ2-7, with 7 bases identical to TRBD2. From germline, CDR1 is LGHNA and CDR2 YSLEER. V gave up 1 base and J gave up 6 bases; unmatched junction bases: 6. The CDR3 has 14 amino acids. The CDR3 sequence is CASSQGPREVEQYF. CDR3 coding DNA: TGCGCCAGCAGCCAAGGGCCCCGGGAGGTCGAGCAGTACTTC.